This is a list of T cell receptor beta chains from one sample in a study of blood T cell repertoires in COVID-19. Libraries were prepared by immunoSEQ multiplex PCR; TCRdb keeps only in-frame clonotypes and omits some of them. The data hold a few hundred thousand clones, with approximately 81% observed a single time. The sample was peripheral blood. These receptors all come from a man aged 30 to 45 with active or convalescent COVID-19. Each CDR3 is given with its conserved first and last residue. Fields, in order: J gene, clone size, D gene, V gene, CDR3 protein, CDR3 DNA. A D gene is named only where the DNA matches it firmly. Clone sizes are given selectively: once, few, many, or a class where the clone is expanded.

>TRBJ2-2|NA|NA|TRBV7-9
CASSLTDSNTGELFF
TGTGCCAGCAGCTTGACAGACTCAAACACCGGGGAGCTGTTTTTT
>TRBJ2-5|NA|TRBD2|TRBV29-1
CSGGGLGGFETQYF
TGCAGCGGGGGGGGACTAGGGGGTTTCGAGACCCAGTACTTC
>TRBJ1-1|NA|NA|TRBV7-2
CASTRGRSTTEAFF
TGTGCCAGCACCCGGGGGAGGAGTACGACTGAAGCTTTCTTT
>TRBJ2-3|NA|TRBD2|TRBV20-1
CSASWREGLDTQYF
TGCAGTGCTAGTTGGCGGGAGGGCCTAGATACGCAGTATTTT
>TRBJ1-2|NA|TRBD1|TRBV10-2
CASSESWTGGYGYTF
TGCGCCAGCAGTGAGTCCTGGACAGGGGGCTATGGCTACACCTTC
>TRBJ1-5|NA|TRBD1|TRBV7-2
CASSSTGGWSQPQHF
TGTGCCAGCAGCTCTACAGGGGGCTGGAGCCAGCCCCAGCATTTT
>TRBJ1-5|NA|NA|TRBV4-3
CASSQERGSNQPQHF
TGCGCCAGCAGCCAAGAAAGGGGTAGCAATCAGCCCCAGCATTTT
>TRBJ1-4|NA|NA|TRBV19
CASSMGHPSEKLFF
TGTGCCAGTAGTATGGGACACCCTTCGGAAAAACTGTTTTTT
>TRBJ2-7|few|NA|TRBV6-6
CASSYGQYYEQYF
TGTGCCAGCAGTTACGGACAGTACTACGAGCAGTACTTC
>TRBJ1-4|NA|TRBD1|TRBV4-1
CASSQTGVTNEKLFF
TGCGCCAGCAGCCAGACAGGGGTAACTAATGAAAAACTGTTTTTT
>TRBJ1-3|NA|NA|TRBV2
CASSERRFGNTIYF
TGTGCCAGCAGTGAGAGGAGATTTGGAAACACCATATATTTT
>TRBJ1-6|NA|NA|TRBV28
CASSPPARRAYNSPLHF
TGTGCCAGCAGCCCCCCAGCCCGCAGGGCCTATAATTCACCCCTCCACTTT
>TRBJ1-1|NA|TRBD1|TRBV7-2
CASSYGDRATEAFF
TGTGCCAGCAGCTATGGGGACAGGGCCACTGAAGCTTTCTTT
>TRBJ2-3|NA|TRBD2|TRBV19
CASSILAGAVDTQYF
TGTGCCAGTAGTATCTTAGCGGGAGCAGTTGATACGCAGTATTTT
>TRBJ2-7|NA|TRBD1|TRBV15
CATSSQGQGPSEQYF
TGTGCCACCAGCAGTCAGGGACAGGGGCCGTCCGAGCAGTACTTC
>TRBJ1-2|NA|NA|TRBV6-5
CASSYSTGGGYGYTF
TGTGCCAGCAGTTACTCGACGGGTGGAGGGTACGGCTACACCTTC
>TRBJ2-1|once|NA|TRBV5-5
CASSLFSGSVNEQFF
TGTGCCAGCAGCTTGTTTTCAGGGTCGGTAAATGAGCAGTTCTTC
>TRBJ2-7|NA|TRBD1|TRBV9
CASSGRGTGVHEQYF
TGTGCCAGCAGCGGCCGTGGGACAGGGGTTCACGAGCAGTACTTC
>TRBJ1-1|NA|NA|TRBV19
CASGRMDTEAFF
TGTGCCAGTGGGCGTATGGACACTGAAGCTTTCTTT
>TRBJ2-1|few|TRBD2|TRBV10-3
CAISELAGEQFF
TGTGCCATCAGTGAACTAGCGGGGGAGCAGTTCTTC
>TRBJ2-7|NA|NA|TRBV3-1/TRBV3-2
CASSQGGIGQYF
TGTGCCAGCAGCCAAGGCGGGATCGGGCAGTACTTC
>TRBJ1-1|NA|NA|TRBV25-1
CASSDARGNTEAFF
TGTGCCAGCAGTGATGCCCGGGGGAACACTGAAGCTTTCTTT
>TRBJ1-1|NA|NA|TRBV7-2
CASSPPGVGTEAFF
TGTGCCAGCAGTCCCCCCGGGGTCGGCACTGAAGCTTTCTTT
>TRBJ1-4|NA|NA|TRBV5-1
CASIFPAPPGEKLFF
TGCGCCAGCATCTTCCCGGCGCCCCCGGGGGAAAAACTGTTTTTT
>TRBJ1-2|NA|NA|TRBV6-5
CASNPTGTRGGYTF
TGTGCCAGCAATCCAACTGGGACAAGGGGAGGCTACACCTTC
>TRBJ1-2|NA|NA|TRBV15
CATSRESRGQGYTF
TGTGCCACCAGCAGAGAGTCGAGAGGACAGGGCTACACCTTC
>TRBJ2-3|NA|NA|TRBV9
CASSPKAGFSPDTQYF
TGTGCCAGCAGCCCGAAGGCAGGGTTTAGTCCAGATACGCAGTATTTT
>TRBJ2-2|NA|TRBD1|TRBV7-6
CASTPGTGNTGELFF
TGTGCCAGCACCCCTGGGACAGGGAACACCGGGGAGCTGTTTTTT
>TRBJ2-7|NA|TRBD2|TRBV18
CASSGTSGRNEQYF
TGTGCCAGCTCGGGGACTAGCGGGAGGAACGAGCAGTACTTC
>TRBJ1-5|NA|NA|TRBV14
CASSQLGQYSNQPQHF
TGTGCCAGCAGCCAACTCGGACAGTATAGCAATCAGCCCCAGCATTTT
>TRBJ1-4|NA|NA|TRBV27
CASSFGGANEKLFF
TGTGCCAGCAGTTTCGGAGGGGCCAATGAAAAACTGTTTTTT
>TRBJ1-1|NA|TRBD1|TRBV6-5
CASITGGRATEAFF
TGTGCCAGCATCACAGGGGGGAGGGCCACTGAAGCTTTCTTT
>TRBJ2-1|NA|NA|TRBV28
CASSLNWGRVGEQFF
TGTGCCAGCAGCTTAAATTGGGGCCGGGTGGGTGAGCAGTTCTTC
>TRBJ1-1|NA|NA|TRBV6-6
CASRTGNTEAFF
TGTGCCAGCCGAACAGGTAACACTGAAGCTTTCTTT
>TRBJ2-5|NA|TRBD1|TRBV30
CAWDTGTGVGTQYF
TGTGCCTGGGATACCGGGACAGGGGTCGGGACCCAGTACTTC
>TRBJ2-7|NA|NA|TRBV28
CASEAGQSVEQYF
TGTGCCAGCGAGGCAGGGCAATCTGTTGAGCAGTACTTC
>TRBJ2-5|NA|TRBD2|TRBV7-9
CASSFGGGAQETQYF
TGTGCCAGCAGCTTCGGCGGGGGGGCCCAAGAGACCCAGTACTTC
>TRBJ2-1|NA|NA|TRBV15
CATSRVVYNEQFF
TGTGCCACCAGCAGAGTCGTATACAATGAGCAGTTCTTC
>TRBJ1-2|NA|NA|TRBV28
CASSLFELPRVGYTF
TGTGCCAGCAGTTTATTTGAACTCCCACGTGTAGGCTACACCTTC
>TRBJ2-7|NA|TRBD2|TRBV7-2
CASSSGLAGNYEQYF
TGTGCCAGCAGCTCTGGACTAGCGGGGAACTACGAGCAGTACTTC
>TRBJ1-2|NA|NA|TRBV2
CASRTSRGLEYGYTF
TGTGCCAGCAGAACCTCCAGGGGTTTGGAGTATGGCTACACCTTC
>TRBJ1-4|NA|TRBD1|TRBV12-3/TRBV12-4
CASGDSPVEKLFF
TGTGCCAGTGGGGACAGTCCTGTCGAAAAACTGTTTTTT
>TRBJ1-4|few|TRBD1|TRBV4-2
CASSQGSTGYNEKLFF
TGTGCCAGCAGCCAGGGGTCGACAGGGTATAATGAAAAACTGTTTTTT
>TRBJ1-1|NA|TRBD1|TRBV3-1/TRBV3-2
CASSSGTVNTEAFF
TGTGCCAGCAGCTCCGGGACAGTGAACACTGAAGCTTTCTTT
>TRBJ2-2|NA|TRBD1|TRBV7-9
CASSASRGRGGTGELFF
TGTGCCAGCAGCGCATCAAGGGGGCGCGGAGGAACCGGGGAGCTGTTTTTT
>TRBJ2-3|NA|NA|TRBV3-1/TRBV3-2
CASSQGLGGRVTQYF
TGTGCCAGCAGCCAAGGGCTGGGAGGCCGGGTGACGCAGTATTTT
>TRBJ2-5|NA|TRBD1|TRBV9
CASSASGTGWETQYF
TGTGCCAGCAGCGCCTCCGGGACAGGGTGGGAGACCCAGTACTTC
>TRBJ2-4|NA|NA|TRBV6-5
CASSSTQGTKNIQYF
TGTGCCAGCAGCTCCACCCAGGGAACCAAAAACATTCAGTACTTC